The next 18 T cell receptor beta chains were all read from a single sample in a study of blood T cell repertoires in COVID-19. This table comes from immunoSEQ multiplex PCR, and its TCRdb copy is limited to in-frame clones, with some not included. Of 300,000 to 400,000 clones in the sample, 85% to 90% are singletons; the top ten hold more than 5%. Specimen: peripheral blood. These receptors were obtained from a woman aged 45 to 65 with COVID-19, enrolled during active disease.

The table lists this clone with a count of one. This rearrangement joins TRBV19 to TRBJ1-5; D call uncertain. V dropped 7 bases and J dropped 3 bases, with 22 bases sitting between them. Looked up from germline, CDR1 is LNHDA and CDR2 is SQIVND (reference sequence). The CDR3 runs 17 residues. CDR3 in amino acids: CASTRGTELRNNQPQHF. CDR3 coding DNA: TGTGCCAGTACCCGAGGCACCGAATTGCGTAACAATCAGCCCCAGCATTTT.

The V call is TRBV15, the J call TRBJ1-4; 10 bases line up with TRBD1. The CDR3 loop spans 15 amino acids. The germline gives CDR1 LNHNV, CDR2 YYDKDF (reference sequence). Trimming at V came to 4 bases and at J to 8 bases, leaving 7 bases not matched to a gene. This CDR3 is CATSTWTGGTEKLFF. DNA of the CDR3: TGTGCCACCAGCACTTGGACAGGGGGGACGGAAAAACTGTTTTTT. Drawing the rest from reference TRBV15 and TRBJ1-4, the complete variable domain is DAMVIQNPRYQVTQFGKPVTLSCSQTLNHNVMYWYQQKSSQAPKLLFHYYDKDFNNEADTPDNFQSRRPNTSFCFLDIRSPGLGDTAMYLCATSTWTGGTEKLFFGSGTQLSVL.

The J gene is TRBJ1-2, the V gene TRBV18, with D hard to call. V lost 1 base to trimming and J lost 4 bases, with 13 bases between them. Germline CDR1 KGHSH, CDR2 LQKENI. The CDR3 has 15 residues. The CDR3 reads CASSPLESQGYGYTF. CDR3 DNA sequence: TGTGCCAGCTCACCACTGGAGTCACAAGGCTATGGCTACACCTTC.

The rearrangement links TRBV10-2 to TRBJ2-3; the D gene is possibly TRBD2 (6 bases). Per the germline V gene, CDR1 is WSHSY and CDR2 is SAAADI. Trimming removed 4 bases from V and 6 bases from J, with 20 bases in between. This CDR3 is built from 16 residues. The CDR3 protein is CASSVVVLGEADTQYF. In DNA, the CDR3 is TGCGCCAGCAGTGTGGTGGTATTGGGGGAGGCCGATACGCAGTATTTT.

The DNA of the CDR3 is TGTGCCAGCAGCCCGAGCGGACAGGGAGTACAGCCCCAGCATTTT. As protein: CASSPSGQGVQPQHF. The rearrangement uses TRBV7-2 and TRBJ1-5; 8 bases align to TRBD1. Per germline, CDR1 SGHTA and CDR2 FQGNSA. The CDR3 is made up of 15 amino acids. V lost 5 bases and J lost 7; bases outside the gene matches: 10. Full variable domain (remainder filled in from reference TRBV7-2 and TRBJ1-5): GAGVSQSPSNKVTEKGKDVELRCDPISGHTALYWYRQSLGQGLEFLIYFQGNSAPDKSGLPSDRFSAERTGGSVSTLTIQRTQQEDSAVYLCASSPSGQGVQPQHFGDGTRLSIL.

This sequence joins TRBV4-2 and TRBJ2-5; D may be TRBD1 (5 bases). Per the germline V gene, CDR1 is LGHNA and CDR2 is YNFKEQ. Between the trimmed V and J ends, which lost 1 base and 0 bases, there was a span of 6 bases. The CDR3 consists of 14 residues. For the CDR3, the DNA is TGTGCCAGCAGCCAAGTGACAGACCAAGAGACCCAGTACTTC. Translated: CASSQVTDQETQYF.

The chain recombines TRBV7-8 with TRBJ1-1; TRBD1 agrees at 7 bases. The CDR3 runs 14 residues. The J segment lost 4 bases and the V segment lost 2 bases, leaving 4 bases of the junction unmatched. Germline V CDR1 and CDR2: SGHVS, FQNEAQ. The CDR3 coding sequence is TGTGCCAGCAGCTTAAGGGACAGAATCACTGAAGCTTTCTTT. Translation gives CASSLRDRITEAFF.

As to this clone: Other DNA variants within this sample encode the same CDR3. This chain uses TRBV11-2 with TRBJ2-1, with TRBD2 identical over 8 bases. Trimming cost V 1 base and J 4 bases; bases outside gene matches: 3. The germline CDR1 and CDR2 sequences are SGHAT and FQNNGV. CDR3 length equals 15 residues. CDR3 DNA: TGTGCCAGCAGCTTAGGGGCGGGAGGTTACAATGAGCAGTTCTTC. Translated, it gives CASSLGAGGYNEQFF.

In its sample, this clone was seen a few times. The CDR3 coding sequence is TGCGCCAGCAGCCTAGACGGGGGAACCTACAATGAGCAGTTCTTC. Translating gives CASSLDGGTYNEQFF. The V and J genes are TRBV4-1 and TRBJ2-1; D may be TRBD2 (6 bases). Germline V gives CDR1 MGHRA, CDR2 YSYEKL. This CDR3 region has 15 residues. V was shortened by 4 bases and J by 2 bases, with 12 bases between the two germline ends.

This clone has a single count. The J gene is TRBJ1-3, the V gene TRBV11-2, with D unclear. The CDR3 covers 15 residues. Germline V gene lookup returns CDR1 SGHAT and CDR2 FQNNGV. With 1 base removed from V and 8 bases from J, the gap between germline ends came to 15 bases. CDR3 coding DNA: TGTGCCAGCAGCTTAGTAAGCGCAGTCCGAGACACCATATATTTT. It yields the protein CASSLVSAVRDTIYF.

The chain has TRBV7-6 and TRBJ2-5; the D gene is possibly TRBD1 (6 bases). With 5 bases removed from V and 1 base from J, the gap between germline ends came to 14 bases. The germline gives CDR1 SGHVS, CDR2 FNYEAQ. The CDR3 runs to 15 residues. The CDR3 bases are TGTGCCAGCAGCCCACAACAGGGAGTCCAAGAGACCCAGTACTTC. It translates to CASSPQQGVQETQYF. The entire variable domain, with the rest obtained from reference TRBV7-6 and TRBJ2-5, is as follows: GAGVSQSPRYKVTKRGQDVALRCDPISGHVSLYWYRQALGQGPEFLTYFNYEAQQDKSGLPNDRFSAERPEGSISTLTIQRTEQRDSAMYRCASSPQQGVQETQYFGPGTRLLVL.

The rearrangement uses TRBV7-2 and TRBJ1-1; tentative D call: TRBD1 (6 bases). Germline CDR1 SGHTA, CDR2 FQGNSA. V dropped 2 bases and J dropped 8 bases, with 15 bases sitting between them. The CDR3 extends over 14 amino acids. The CDR3 region is CASSLRGGAGEAFF. CDR3 nucleotides: TGTGCCAGCAGCTTAAGGGGGGGCGCTGGGGAAGCTTTCTTT.

The V and J genes are TRBV24-1 and TRBJ1-5; D gene uncertain. Germline CDR1 reads KGHDR; CDR2 reads SFDVKD. This CDR3 region has 12 residues. The CDR3 sequence is CAAAGLGEPQHF. The CDR3 DNA reads TGTGCTGCGGCGGGTCTTGGGGAGCCCCAGCATTTT.

V and J are TRBV24-1 and TRBJ2-2; D is perhaps TRBD2 (6 bases). CDR1 KGHDR and CDR2 SFDVKD come from the germline V gene. Trimming shortened V by 7 bases and J by 5 bases, and 13 bases separated the two germline ends. The length of the CDR3 is 14 residues. DNA for the CDR3: TGTGCCACCAGCCGGAGGGGAATAACCGGGGAGCTGTTTTTT. It codes for CATSRRGITGELFF.

This clone turned up a few times. The chain joins TRBV30 to TRBJ2-7, with 9 bases matching TRBD1. CDR1 GTSNPN and CDR2 SVGIG come from the germline V gene (reference sequence). Losses at the gene ends were 8 bases for V and 2 bases for J; bases not matched to a gene: 7. This CDR3 is 13 amino acids long. CDR3 sequence: CAGYRDRAYEQYF. The CDR3 coding sequence is TGTGCCGGATACCGGGACAGGGCCTACGAGCAGTACTTC.

The J gene is TRBJ2-2, the V gene TRBV7-6, with TRBD2 matching 10 bases. The V and J ends lost 5 bases and 1 base, in that order; junction bases with no gene match: 4. This CDR3 has 16 residues. The germline V gene has CDR1 SGHVS and CDR2 FNYEAQ. The CDR3 loop is CASSRLAGMNTGELFF. Here the CDR3 DNA reads TGTGCCAGCAGCCGACTAGCGGGCATGAACACCGGGGAGCTGTTTTTT.

V is TRBV3-1 (or the pseudogene TRBV3-2) and J is TRBJ2-7; 7 bases are shared with TRBD2. With 1 base clipped from V and 3 bases from J, the junction kept 6 bases outside the gene matches. Germline-derived CDR1 and CDR2 are LGHDT and YNNKEL (reference sequence). This CDR3 contains 15 residues. The CDR3 nucleotides are TGTGCCAGCAGCCAAGTTGTGGGAGGGTACTACGAGCAGTACTTC. This sequence encodes CASSQVVGGYYEQYF.

The sample holds one count of this clone. The V call is TRBV5-8, the J call TRBJ1-2, with D unclear. V lost 9 bases to trimming and J lost 6 bases, with 12 bases between them. The CDR3 totals 11 residues. The germline gives CDR1 SGHTS, CDR2 YDEGEE. The CDR3 reads CATADWNGYTF. The CDR3 region has the DNA TGTGCCACCGCCGACTGGAATGGCTACACCTTC.